One sample yielded the 26 T cell receptor beta chains listed below, sequenced in a study of blood T cell repertoires in COVID-19. Using immunoSEQ multiplex PCR, the repertoire was profiled, and TCRdb retains in-frame clones only, with some absent. The table shows about 310,000 clones, with about 89% occurring only once. Sequencing used PBMCs or T cells enriched from blood (not recorded which). The receptor source for this set is a man aged 55 to 70 who had recovered from COVID-19.

This clone was counted a few times. V usage is TRBV29-1 and J usage is TRBJ1-2; D is possibly TRBD1 (5 bases). Trimming removed 0 bases from V and 8 bases from J, with 10 bases in between. This CDR3 region has 12 residues. Germline V CDR1 and CDR2: SQVTM, ANQGSEA. The CDR3 region has the DNA TGCAGCGTTGAAGATACAGGTCGCGGCTACACCTTC. This encodes CSVEDTGRGYTF.

Only one count was recorded for this clone. The chain uses TRBV5-6 and TRBJ2-7, with 9 positions matching TRBD1. Germline V CDR1 and CDR2: SGHDT, YYEEEE. The CDR3 runs 15 residues. V lost 3 bases and J lost 5; bases outside the gene matches: 9. For the CDR3, the DNA is TGTGCCAGCAGCTATACCGGGACAGGGATCCACGAGCAGTACTTC. This codes for CASSYTGTGIHEQYF.

The CDR3 bases are TGTGCCAGCAGCCAAGTCCCTAGCGCGGCCTACGAGCAGTACTTC. Its protein product is CASSQVPSAAYEQYF. The rearrangement uses TRBV3-1 (or the pseudogene TRBV3-2) and TRBJ2-7; tentative D call: TRBD2 (6 bases). Germline values: CDR1 LGHDT, CDR2 YNNKEL (reference sequence). Trimming took 1 base from V and 2 from J, leaving 12 bases between them. This CDR3 has 15 amino acids.

V is TRBV2 and J is TRBJ2-7, with D unresolved. Trimming cost V 5 bases and J 1 base, with 6 bases left between them. The germline V gene encodes CDR1 SNHLY and CDR2 FYNNEI. The CDR3 runs 12 residues. The CDR3 DNA sequence: TGTGCCAGCAGTCTGACTTCCTACGAGCAGTACTTC. This encodes CASSLTSYEQYF.

The rearrangement links TRBV24-1 to TRBJ1-1; D is ambiguous. V was clipped by 4 bases and J by 6 bases, with 8 bases between them. Germline V gives CDR1 KGHDR, CDR2 SFDVKD. The CDR3 spans 12 residues. The CDR3 protein is CATSDAGSEAFF. The CDR3 coding sequence is TGTGCCACCAGTGACGCCGGGTCTGAAGCTTTCTTT.

The gene calls are TRBV11-3 and TRBJ2-3; the match to TRBD2 covers 13 bases. Trimming took 5 bases from V and 0 from J; bases not matched to a gene: 5. This CDR3 spans 17 amino acids. In germline, CDR1 is SGHNT, CDR2 YENEEA. The DNA of the CDR3 is TGTGCCAGCAGCCTCGGGACTAGCGGGACGAGCACAGATACGCAGTATTTT. As protein: CASSLGTSGTSTDTQYF.

The CDR3 region is CASSRPGSLSYEQYF. The CDR3 region has the DNA TGTGCCAGCAGCCGACCAGGGTCCCTCTCCTACGAGCAGTACTTC. This sequence joins TRBV6-5 and TRBJ2-7, with D maybe TRBD1 (5 bases). The ends were cut back, 6 bases at V and 0 bases at J, with 15 bases in the middle. Germline lookup yields CDR1 MNHEY and CDR2 SVGAGI. CDR3 length: 15 amino acids.

In its sample, this clone was seen once. This chain joins TRBV9 and TRBJ2-1; unclear D gene. The germline V gene has CDR1 SGDLS and CDR2 YYNGEE. This CDR3 has 17 residues. The V gene lost 4 bases and the J gene lost 1 base, with 18 bases spanning the gap. CDR3: CASSPEVNAYSYNEQFF. The CDR3 bases are TGTGCCAGCAGCCCCGAGGTTAACGCGTATTCCTACAATGAGCAGTTCTTC. Full variable domain (outside the CDR3, taken from reference TRBV9 and TRBJ2-1): DSGVTQTPKHLITATGQRVTLRCSPRSGDLSVYWYQQSLDQGLQFLIQYYNGEERAKGNILERFSAQQFPDLHSELNLSSLELGDSALYFCASSPEVNAYSYNEQFFGPGTRLTVL.

V usage is TRBV28 and J usage is TRBJ2-7; D perhaps matches TRBD1 (6 bases). Per germline, CDR1 MDHEN and CDR2 SYDVKM. Between the trimmed V and J ends, which lost 4 bases and 4 bases, there was a span of 11 bases. CDR3 length: 13 amino acids. CDR3 loop: CASSSGVGYEQYF. Here the CDR3 DNA reads TGTGCCAGCAGTTCAGGGGTCGGATACGAGCAGTACTTC.

The gene calls are TRBV27 and TRBJ2-7, with D possibly TRBD2 on 5 matching bases. This CDR3 has 13 residues. CDR1 is MNHEY and CDR2 is SMNVEV in the germline V gene (reference sequence). Trimming removed 8 bases from V and 0 bases from J, with 11 bases in between. The CDR3 nucleotides read TGTGCCAGCGGGAGCGCCGGCTCCTACGAGCAGTACTTC. Translated, it gives CASGSAGSYEQYF.

The chain recombines TRBV5-1 with TRBJ1-6; 7 bases are a match to TRBD1. The CDR3 loop spans 12 amino acids. Per germline, CDR1 SGHRS and CDR2 YFSETQ. Trimming took 4 bases from V and 9 from J; bases not matched to a gene: 1. CDR3 amino acids: CASSRDSSPLHF. CDR3 nucleotides: TGCGCCAGCAGCAGGGACAGTTCACCCCTCCACTTT.

This rearrangement joins TRBV27 to TRBJ2-7, with D perhaps matching TRBD1 (7 bases). CDR3 length: 16 residues. CDR1 MNHEY and CDR2 SMNVEV come from the germline V gene (reference sequence). V was clipped by 5 bases and J by 2 bases, with 19 bases between them. The CDR3 sequence: CASSRGLGQVTYEQYF. The CDR3 DNA follows: TGTGCCAGCAGTCGGGGACTCGGACAGGTAACCTACGAGCAGTACTTC.

V and J are TRBV19 and TRBJ2-7, with D maybe TRBD2 (6 bases). Germline lookup yields CDR1 LNHDA and CDR2 SQIVND (reference sequence). V was clipped by 1 base and J by 5 bases, with 15 bases between them. The CDR3 is made up of 15 amino acids. CDR3 nucleotide sequence: TGTGCCAGTAGTATAGCCGCGGGAATCGGCAACGAGCAGTACTTC. Amino acid sequence: CASSIAAGIGNEQYF.

A few counts support this clone. V and J are TRBV30 and TRBJ1-1; 9 bases align to TRBD1. Germline loops: CDR1 GTSNPN, CDR2 SVGIG (reference sequence). This CDR3 is built from 15 residues. V dropped 2 bases and J dropped 4; count of bases not matched to a gene: 8. CDR3 sequence (DNA): TGTGCCTGGAGTCCCCGAGACAGGGGGTCCACTGAAGCTTTCTTT. Translation gives CAWSPRDRGSTEAFF.

This clone was observed a single time. The V gene is TRBV20-1, the J gene TRBJ2-7, with TRBD1 as a possible D gene (5 bases). Germline V gives CDR1 DFQATT, CDR2 SNEGSKA (reference sequence). Between the trimmed V and J ends, which lost 3 bases and 1 base, there was a span of 7 bases. The CDR3 has 12 residues. In DNA, the CDR3 is TGCAGTGCTAGTAGGGGATCCTACGAGCAGTACTTC. Protein: CSASRGSYEQYF.

The J gene is TRBJ2-3, the V gene TRBV24-1; no definite D call. The CDR3 spans 14 residues. The ends were cut back, 0 bases at V and 5 bases at J, with 8 bases in the middle. Germline CDR1 reads KGHDR; CDR2 reads SFDVKD. In DNA, the CDR3 is TGTGCCACCAGTGATTTGCAACGAGGAGATACGCAGTATTTT. Its translation is CATSDLQRGDTQYF.

V usage is TRBV20-1 and J usage is TRBJ2-7; 7 positions match TRBD2. The trim removed 3 bases at V and 9 bases at J, leaving 17 bases unmatched. The CDR3 loop spans 15 amino acids. CDR1 is DFQATT and CDR2 is SNEGSKA in the germline V gene (reference sequence). CDR3 in DNA: TGCAGTGCTAGTGTCAACGGGCTAGCGGCGAGGAGGCAGTACTTC. Protein product: CSASVNGLAARRQYF.

V gene TRBV9 combines with J gene TRBJ1-3, with 11 bases lining up with TRBD1. V was clipped by 6 bases and J by 0 bases; unmatched bases: 5. The CDR3 runs 16 residues. Germline-derived CDR1 and CDR2 are SGDLS and YYNGEE. CDR3 in DNA: TGTGCCAGCACCGTGGGGACAGGGGGCTCTGGAAACACCATATATTTT. Encoded protein: CASTVGTGGSGNTIYF. The complete variable domain, with remaining parts taken from reference TRBV9 and TRBJ1-3, reads DSGVTQTPKHLITATGQRVTLRCSPRSGDLSVYWYQQSLDQGLQFLIQYYNGEERAKGNILERFSAQQFPDLHSELNLSSLELGDSALYFCASTVGTGGSGNTIYFGEGSWLTVV.

Only a few counts were recorded for this clone. The sample holds other DNA sequences that translate to the same CDR3. The V gene is TRBV9, the J gene TRBJ2-7, with 10 bases identical to TRBD2. This CDR3 has 14 residues. Germline CDR1 SGDLS, CDR2 YYNGEE. Unmatched junction bases numbered 1, after V lost 0 bases and J lost 4 bases. The CDR3 protein is CASSVGSGGYEQYF. The CDR3 DNA sequence: TGTGCCAGCAGCGTAGGTAGCGGGGGGTACGAGCAGTACTTC. The whole variable domain, remainder taken from reference TRBV9 and TRBJ2-7, is DSGVTQTPKHLITATGQRVTLRCSPRSGDLSVYWYQQSLDQGLQFLIQYYNGEERAKGNILERFSAQQFPDLHSELNLSSLELGDSALYFCASSVGSGGYEQYFGPGTRLTVT.

The CDR3 DNA follows: TGCGCCAGCAGCTCCGGGACTCTGGCTGGGGAGCTGTTTTTT. Protein sequence: CASSSGTLAGELFF. V is TRBV5-1 and J is TRBJ2-2; tentatively, D is TRBD2 (6 bases). The CDR3 has 14 amino acids. Trimming shortened V by 3 bases and J by 8 bases, and 14 bases separated the two germline ends. The germline V gene has CDR1 SGHRS and CDR2 YFSETQ.

The sample holds one count of this clone. This chain links TRBV7-6 with TRBJ2-3, with 11 bases that match TRBD2. The CDR3 extends over 18 amino acids. Germline CDR1 is SGHVS and CDR2 is FNYEAQ. V was pared by 5 bases and J by 4 bases, with 14 bases of the junction left unmatched. The DNA for the CDR3 is TGTGCCAGCAGCCTAGAGCCGGGACTAGCGGCTGATGCAGATACGCAGTATTTT. Translating gives CASSLEPGLAADADTQYF.

CDR3 in amino acids: CASSQDGSIFYNEQFF. As DNA, the CDR3 is TGCGCCAGCAGCCAAGATGGGAGTATTTTCTACAATGAGCAGTTCTTC. V is TRBV4-3 and J is TRBJ2-1; tentatively, D is TRBD2 (5 bases). This CDR3 is 16 amino acids long. Germline assignment: CDR1 LGHNA and CDR2 YSLEER. V lost 0 bases and J 3 bases, leaving 12 bases between the germline ends.

J is TRBJ1-6 and V is TRBV6-5, with 9 bases lining up with TRBD1. Losses at the gene ends were 4 bases for V and 9 bases for J; bases not matched to a gene: 7. Germline V lookup: CDR1 MNHEY, CDR2 SVGAGI. The CDR3 sequence is 15 residues long. CDR3 nucleotide sequence: TGTGCCAGCAGTTCCCAGGGACAGGGAGTTTCACCCCTCCACTTT. Translation: CASSSQGQGVSPLHF.

V gene TRBV28 combines with J gene TRBJ1-4, with a possible D match to TRBD1 (5 bases). The CDR3 consists of 14 residues. The V gene's germline CDR1 is MDHEN and CDR2 SYDVKM. The ends were cut back, 1 base at V and 5 bases at J, with 8 bases in the middle. The CDR3 spells CASSLLGANEKLFF. CDR3 bases: TGTGCCAGCAGTTTATTAGGGGCGAATGAAAAACTGTTTTTT.

V gene TRBV7-2 combines with J gene TRBJ2-3; D is ambiguous. CDR1 is SGHTA, CDR2 FQGNSA, per germline. The CDR3 is 15 residues long. V lost 7 bases, J lost 0 bases, and 14 bases lay in between. The CDR3 spells CASTPRIRSTDTQYF. For the CDR3, the DNA is TGTGCCAGCACCCCCCGTATCAGAAGCACAGATACGCAGTATTTT.

The genes are TRBV7-2 and TRBJ2-7, with D possibly matching TRBD2 (6 bases). Germline CDR1 and CDR2: SGHTA and FQGNSA. The CDR3 loop spans 15 amino acids. Trimming stripped 2 bases from V and 4 bases from J, with 15 bases between. DNA of the CDR3: TGTGCCAGCAGCTTAATCTCGGGGGAAGGGTACGAGCAGTACTTC. It codes for CASSLISGEGYEQYF.